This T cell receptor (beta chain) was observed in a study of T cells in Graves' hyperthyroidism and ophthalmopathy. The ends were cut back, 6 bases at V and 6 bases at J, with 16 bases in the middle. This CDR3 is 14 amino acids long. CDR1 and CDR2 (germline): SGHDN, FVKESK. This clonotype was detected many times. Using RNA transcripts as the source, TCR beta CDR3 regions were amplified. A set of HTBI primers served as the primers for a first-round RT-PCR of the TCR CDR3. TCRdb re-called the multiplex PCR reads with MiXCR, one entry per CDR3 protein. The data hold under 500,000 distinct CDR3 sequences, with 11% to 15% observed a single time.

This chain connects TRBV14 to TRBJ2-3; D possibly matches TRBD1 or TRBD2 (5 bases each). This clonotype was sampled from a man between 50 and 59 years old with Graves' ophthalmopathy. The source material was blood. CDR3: CASSPQRGPDTQYF. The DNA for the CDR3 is TGTGCCAGCAGTCCCCAGAGGGGCCCCGATACGCAGTATTTT.